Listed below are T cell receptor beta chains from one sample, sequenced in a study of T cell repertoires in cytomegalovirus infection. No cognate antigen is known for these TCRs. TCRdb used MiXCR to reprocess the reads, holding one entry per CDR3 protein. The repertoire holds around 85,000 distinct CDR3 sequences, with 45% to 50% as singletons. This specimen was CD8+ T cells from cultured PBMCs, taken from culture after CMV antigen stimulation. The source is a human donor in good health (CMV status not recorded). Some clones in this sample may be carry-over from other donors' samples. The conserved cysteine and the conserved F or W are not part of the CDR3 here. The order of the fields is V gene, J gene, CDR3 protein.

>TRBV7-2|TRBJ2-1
ASSRGGSDEQF
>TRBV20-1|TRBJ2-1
SARVTSGGLYNEQF
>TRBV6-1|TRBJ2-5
ASSEAGQKETQY
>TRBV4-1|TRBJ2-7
ASSHLGQVSYEQY
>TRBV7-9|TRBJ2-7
ASSPSEGRGLYEQY
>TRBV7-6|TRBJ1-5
ASSLKIYQPQH
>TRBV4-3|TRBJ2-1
ASSQEEVAYNEQF
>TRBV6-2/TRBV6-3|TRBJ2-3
ASSPGRGGMGDTQY
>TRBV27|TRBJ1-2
ASSFGTGGDGYT
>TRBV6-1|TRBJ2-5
ASRRTLQETQY
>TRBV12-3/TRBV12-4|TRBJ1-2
ASGNPSGYT
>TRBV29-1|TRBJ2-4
SLVAKNIQY
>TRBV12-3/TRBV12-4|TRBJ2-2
ASSEVGRELF
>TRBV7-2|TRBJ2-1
ASSLAGGTEQF
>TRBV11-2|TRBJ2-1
ASSLDPRVNEQF
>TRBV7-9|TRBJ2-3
ASSLPKTGGTDTQY
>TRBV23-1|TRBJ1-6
ASTRTGANSPLH
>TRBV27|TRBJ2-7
ASTPRGSSGSYEQY
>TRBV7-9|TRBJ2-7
ASVGTSLSDEQY
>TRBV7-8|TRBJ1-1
ASSLRRNTEAF
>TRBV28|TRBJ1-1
ASSLPQLNVEAF
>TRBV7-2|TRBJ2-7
ASSLDGRTDTYEQY
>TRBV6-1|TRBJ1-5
ASRIDSSSNQPQH
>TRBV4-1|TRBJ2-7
ASSRLLDSPYEQY
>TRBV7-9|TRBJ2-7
ASSLWDRDNEQY
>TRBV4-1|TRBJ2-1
ASSQASGGSNEQF
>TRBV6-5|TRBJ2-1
ASRSPRTSGAQGEQF
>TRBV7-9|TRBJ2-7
ASSLTGKYEQY
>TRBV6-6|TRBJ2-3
ASSRGLATDTQY
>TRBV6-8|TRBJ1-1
ASSPRGPTYTEAF
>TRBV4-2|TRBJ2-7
ASSPMGLAYYEQY
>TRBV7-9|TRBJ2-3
ASLLVINTDTQY
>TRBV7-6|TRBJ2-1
ASSLDSLYNEQF
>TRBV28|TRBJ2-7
ASSRDQPDYEQY
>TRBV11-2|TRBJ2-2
ASRRPGTGGVGELF
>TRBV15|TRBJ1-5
ATSRGRLSNQPQH
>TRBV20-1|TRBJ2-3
SARPTGTSGHTSTDTQY
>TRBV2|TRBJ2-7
ASSDTNPLSPNHEQY
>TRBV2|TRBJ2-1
ASTRGGDSSYNEQF
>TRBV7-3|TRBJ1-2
ASSSRLGQPGGYT
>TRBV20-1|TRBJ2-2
SARDWTSGVSGELF
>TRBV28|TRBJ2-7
ASSPGGEQY
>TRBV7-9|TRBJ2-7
ASSAKTGTATYEQY